The present T cell receptor (beta chain) was sequenced within a study of cytomegalovirus exposure and HLA in healthy donors. Worth noting for this clone: Antigen specificity is unknown.

V was clipped by 0 bases and J by 2 bases, with 5 bases between them. From germline, CDR1 is SGHKS and CDR2 YYEKEE (reference sequence). This CDR3 is 14 amino acids long. Study findings and constraints: In a later analysis, donors in an Asian-associated ancestry cluster reportedly had fewer N-insertions in productive TCRs than the cohort mean. Clonal expansion, a later analysis showed, was greater in HLA-associated TCR beta chains than in equally common others. Some public TCRs appeared in many individuals, while most sequences were rare. In presence/absence analyses, roughly uniform sequencing depth across donors was assumed.

Both 60 Vbeta primers and 13 Jbeta primers went into the PCR. Method: immunoSEQ multiplex PCR; TCRdb's copy keeps in-frame clones and lacks some. The repertoire has about 130,000 clones, roughly 80% of them found once; the top ten carry under 4.5%. This clonotype was obtained from a man younger than 35 in good health and CMV-seropositive. The chain links TRBV5-5 to TRBJ2-2; D is uncertain. Source material: PBMCs. The CDR3 loop reads CASSLDLNTGELFF. CDR3 coding DNA: TGTGCCAGCAGCTTGGATCTAAACACCGGGGAGCTGTTTTTT. Combining the CDR3 with reference TRBV5-5 and TRBJ2-2 gives the whole variable domain DAGVTQSPTHLIKTRGQQVTLRCSPISGHKSVSWYQQVLGQGPQFIFQYYEKEERGRGNFPDRFSARQFPNYSSELNVNALLLGDSALYLCASSLDLNTGELFFGEGSRLTVL.